The 2 T cell receptor beta chains below come from one sample, sequenced in a study of cytomegalovirus exposure and HLA in healthy donors. The PCR ran on 60 Vbeta and 13 Jbeta primers. The repertoire was sequenced with immunoSEQ multiplex PCR; TCRdb's copy has only in-frame clones and lacks some. The data hold roughly 200,000 clones, with about 86% observed a single time. Specimen: PBMCs. Receptors originate from a middle-aged man in good health and CMV-seropositive.

The chain recombines TRBV4-1 with TRBJ1-3; a possible D gene is TRBD1 (5 bases). The ends were cut back, 0 bases at V and 3 bases at J, with 24 bases in the middle. The germline CDR1 and CDR2 sequences are MGHRA and YSYEKL. CDR3 length: 20 residues. The CDR3 loop is CASSQDPHRRNPFFGNTIYF. The CDR3 nucleotides are TGCGCCAGCAGCCAAGATCCTCACAGGCGAAATCCCTTCTTTGGAAACACCATATATTTT.

The genes are TRBV7-2 and TRBJ1-5; TRBD1 matches 9 bases. Germline V gene lookup returns CDR1 SGHTA and CDR2 FQGNSA. V gave up 5 bases and J gave up 2 bases; unmatched junction bases: 10. This CDR3 contains 17 residues. In DNA form, the CDR3 reads TGTGCCAGCAGCCGTTCCACAGGGGGCCACGGCAATCAGCCCCAGCATTTT. This translates into CASSRSTGGHGNQPQHF.